A selection of T cell receptor beta chains follows, all from one sample in a study of shared clonotypes between healthy human individuals. This table comes from immunoSEQ multiplex PCR, and its TCRdb copy is limited to in-frame clones, with some not included. This sample has about 490,000 clones, with 70% to 80% found just once. Sequencing was performed on PBMCs. These TCRs come from a woman aged 40 to 50 in good health. Some clones in this sample may be carry-over from other donors' samples. CDR3s include the opening cysteine and the closing phenylalanine or tryptophan. The D gene is left open where the match is weak. Expanded clones get a size class; other rows say once, few or many, or leave the size out.

j_call: TRBJ2-5; v_call: TRBV5-6; d_call: .; clone_size: .; cdr3_aa: CASSFWPQEGGETQYF; cdr3_nt: TGTGCCAGCAGCTTTTGGCCCCAAGAGGGGGGAGAGACCCAGTACTTC
j_call: TRBJ2-5; v_call: TRBV27; d_call: .; clone_size: .; cdr3_aa: CASSLSGRRETQYF; cdr3_nt: TGTGCCAGCAGTTTATCAGGGAGGAGGGAGACCCAGTACTTC
j_call: TRBJ2-1; v_call: TRBV28; d_call: .; clone_size: .; cdr3_aa: CASSLNNEQFF; cdr3_nt: TGTGCCAGCAGTCTTAACAATGAGCAGTTCTTC
j_call: TRBJ2-7; v_call: TRBV7-6; d_call: TRBD2; clone_size: .; cdr3_aa: CASSFYGKREFPGEQYF; cdr3_nt: TGTGCCAGCAGCTTTTATGGGAAGCGGGAGTTCCCCGGCGAGCAGTACTTC
j_call: TRBJ2-7; v_call: TRBV7-8; d_call: .; clone_size: .; cdr3_aa: CASSLGGRGYEQYF; cdr3_nt: TGTGCCAGCAGCTTAGGTGGCAGGGGCTACGAGCAGTACTTC
j_call: TRBJ2-7; v_call: TRBV11-2; d_call: TRBD2; clone_size: .; cdr3_aa: CASSRPGTSGSTEQYF; cdr3_nt: TGTGCCAGCAGTCGTCCCGGGACTAGCGGGAGTACCGAGCAGTACTTC
j_call: TRBJ2-2; v_call: TRBV6-4; d_call: TRBD2; clone_size: few; cdr3_aa: CASSPSGSEISTGELFF; cdr3_nt: TGTGCCAGCAGTCCTAGCGGGAGTGAGATTAGCACCGGGGAGCTGTTTTTT
j_call: TRBJ2-2; v_call: TRBV25-1; d_call: .; clone_size: .; cdr3_aa: CASKQNTGELFF; cdr3_nt: TGTGCCAGCAAACAGAACACCGGGGAGCTGTTTTTT
j_call: TRBJ1-1; v_call: TRBV29-1; d_call: .; clone_size: few; cdr3_aa: CSVEGNTEAFF; cdr3_nt: TGCAGCGTTGAGGGAAACACTGAAGCTTTCTTT
j_call: TRBJ1-5; v_call: TRBV6-5; d_call: .; clone_size: .; cdr3_aa: CASERDVGNQPQHF; cdr3_nt: TGTGCCAGCGAAAGGGACGTGGGCAATCAGCCCCAGCATTTT
j_call: TRBJ2-6; v_call: TRBV13; d_call: TRBD1; clone_size: .; cdr3_aa: CASSHGQGGSGANVLTF; cdr3_nt: TGTGCCAGCAGCCACGGACAGGGAGGCTCTGGGGCCAACGTCCTGACTTTC
j_call: TRBJ2-3; v_call: TRBV9; d_call: TRBD2; clone_size: .; cdr3_aa: CASSKTSGADTQYF; cdr3_nt: TGTGCCAGCAGCAAGACTAGCGGGGCAGATACGCAGTATTTT
j_call: TRBJ1-4; v_call: TRBV7-2; d_call: .; clone_size: once; cdr3_aa: CASSPGIIADEKLFF; cdr3_nt: TGTGCCAGCAGTCCCGGGATTATTGCCGATGAAAAACTGTTTTTT
j_call: TRBJ1-1; v_call: TRBV7-9; d_call: .; clone_size: few; cdr3_aa: CASSPRQRNTEAFF; cdr3_nt: TGTGCCAGCAGCCCCCGACAGAGGAACACTGAAGCTTTCTTT
j_call: TRBJ2-1; v_call: TRBV30; d_call: .; clone_size: .; cdr3_aa: CAWSGSRNEQFF; cdr3_nt: TGTGCCTGGAGCGGCAGCCGCAATGAGCAGTTCTTC
j_call: TRBJ2-4; v_call: TRBV9; d_call: .; clone_size: .; cdr3_aa: CASSVQGGLDIQYF; cdr3_nt: TGTGCCAGCAGCGTACAGGGAGGTCTGGACATTCAGTACTTC
j_call: TRBJ2-3; v_call: TRBV18; d_call: TRBD2; clone_size: .; cdr3_aa: CASSPLAGVDTQYF; cdr3_nt: TGTGCCAGCTCACCACTAGCGGGAGTTGATACGCAGTATTTT
j_call: TRBJ2-7; v_call: TRBV5-1; d_call: TRBD2; clone_size: .; cdr3_aa: CASSLTGTSIHEQYF; cdr3_nt: TGCGCCAGCAGCTTAACCGGGACTAGCATCCACGAGCAGTACTTC
j_call: TRBJ2-2; v_call: TRBV5-1; d_call: .; clone_size: many; cdr3_aa: CASSGSFGGTGELFF; cdr3_nt: TGCGCCAGCAGCGGTTCTTTCGGGGGAACCGGGGAGCTGTTTTTT
j_call: TRBJ2-1; v_call: TRBV5-4; d_call: .; clone_size: .; cdr3_aa: CASSLGGFEQFF; cdr3_nt: TGTGCCAGCAGCTTGGGTGGGTTTGAGCAGTTCTTC